A single sample gave rise to the 28 T cell receptor beta chains below, sequenced in a study of T cell responses to AZD1222 COVID-19 vaccine. Measured with immunoSEQ multiplex PCR; TCRdb has only the in-frame clones, and not every one. The sample holds 150,000 to 180,000 clones, more than 75% seen once. Material: peripheral blood, obtained on day 0 of AZD1222 vaccination. All receptors come from an adult in good health.

The gene calls are TRBV21-1 and TRBJ1-4; TRBD1 is the table's D call, not checked against the DNA. TRBV21-1 is described as a pseudogene. The CDR3 contains 17 residues. The CDR3 sequence is CASSETGPGRLDEKLFF. The CDR3 DNA sequence: TGTGCCAGCAGCGAAACAGGTCCCGGACGGCTAGACGAAAAACTGTTTTTT.

The chain has TRBV5-8 and TRBJ1-6; D remains ambiguous. The germline V gene has CDR1 SGHTS and CDR2 YDEGEE. This CDR3 spans 14 amino acids. Trimming cost V 0 bases and J 9 bases, with 10 bases left between them. CDR3 sequence reads: CASSLGSRLSPLHF. CDR3 nucleotides: TGTGCCAGCAGCTTGGGGTCGCGGCTTTCACCCCTCCACTTT.

The rearrangement uses TRBV5-1 and TRBJ2-2; perhaps D is TRBD1 or TRBD2 (5 bases each). Germline V gene lookup returns CDR1 SGHRS and CDR2 YFSETQ. V lost 0 bases and J 3 bases, leaving 12 bases between the germline ends. The CDR3 has 16 amino acids. The chain's CDR3 is CASSLGPGAYTGELFF. As DNA, the CDR3 is TGCGCCAGCAGCTTGGGACCCGGGGCCTACACCGGGGAGCTGTTTTTT.

The rearrangement links TRBV19 to TRBJ2-7; the D gene is possibly TRBD2 (6 bases). The CDR3 runs to 17 residues. V was pared by 5 bases and J by 5 bases, with 25 bases between. Germline V gene sequence: CDR1 LNHDA, CDR2 SQIVND (reference sequence). The CDR3 DNA reads as TGTGCCAGTAGTTGGGTGGTAGCGGATGGACGGGCTCACGAGCAGTACTTC. Translating gives CASSWVVADGRAHEQYF.

This chain uses TRBV19 with TRBJ2-2; 7 nucleotides agree with TRBD1. Trimming removed 3 bases from V and 4 bases from J; junction bases left unmatched: 8. The CDR3 is made up of 16 amino acids. CDR1 and CDR2 from the germline V gene are LNHDA and SQIVND (reference sequence). The CDR3 loop is CASSMWTGGSTGELFF. CDR3 nucleotide sequence: TGTGCCAGTAGTATGTGGACAGGAGGTAGCACCGGGGAGCTGTTTTTT. Drawing the rest from reference TRBV19 and TRBJ2-2, the complete variable domain is DGGITQSPKYLFRKEGQNVTLSCEQNLNHDAMYWYRQDPGQGLRLIYYSQIVNDFQKGDIAEGYSVSREKKESFPLTVTSAQKNPTAFYLCASSMWTGGSTGELFFGEGSRLTVL.

The V gene is TRBV11-2, the J gene TRBJ1-1, with D maybe TRBD1 (5 bases). The CDR3 has 12 residues. Germline V gene lookup returns CDR1 SGHAT and CDR2 FQNNGV. Trimming removed 4 bases at V and 4 bases at J, with 7 bases between. The CDR3 protein is CASSYGGTEAFF. CDR3 in DNA: TGTGCCAGCAGCTACGGGGGCACTGAAGCTTTCTTT.

The count of this clone is one. This chain uses TRBV7-3 with TRBJ2-3; 7 nucleotides agree with TRBD2. CDR3 size: 16 residues. Per the germline V gene, CDR1 is SGHTA and CDR2 is FQGTGA. V was pared by 2 bases and J by 4 bases, with 9 bases of the junction left unmatched. DNA of the CDR3: TGTGCCAGCAGCTTACGCAGCGGGGCCGGCGCAGATACGCAGTATTTT. This sequence encodes CASSLRSGAGADTQYF.

The CDR3 DNA reads as TGCGCCAGCAGCTTACAGGGGGACCTGAACACCGGGGAGCTGTTTTTT. Translated: CASSLQGDLNTGELFF. The genes are TRBV5-1 and TRBJ2-2, with TRBD1 identical over 8 bases. Germline V gene data show CDR1 as SGHRS and CDR2 as YFSETQ. CDR3 length: 16 amino acids. V dropped 2 bases and J dropped 1; count of bases not matched to a gene: 4. The variable domain in full, completed from reference TRBV5-1 and TRBJ2-2, reads KAGVTQTPRYLIKTRGQQVTLSCSPISGHRSVSWYQQTPGQGLQFLFEYFSETQRNKGNFPGRFSGRQFSNSRSEMNVSTLELGDSALYLCASSLQGDLNTGELFFGEGSRLTVL.

CDR3 bases: TGTGCCAGCCTAAAGAGGGGATACAATGAGCAGTTCTTC. Translated, it gives CASLKRGYNEQFF. J is TRBJ2-1 and V is TRBV27; perhaps D is TRBD1 or TRBD2 (5 bases each). The CDR3 loop spans 13 amino acids. Germline-derived CDR1 and CDR2 are MNHEY and SMNVEV (reference sequence). The V end lost 8 bases, the J end lost 4 bases, and 12 bases lay between the germline ends.

The CDR3 spells CASPLCETRVFATIYF. The CDR3 DNA sequence: TGCGCCAGCCCTCTTTGCGAAACAAGGGTGTTCGCCACCATATATTTT. The chain couples TRBV10-1 to TRBJ1-3; D unclear. V was shortened by 8 bases and J by 9 bases, with 26 bases between the two germline ends. Germline assignment: CDR1 WNHNN and CDR2 SYGVQD (reference sequence). The CDR3 spans 16 residues.

The V and J genes are TRBV19 and TRBJ1-2; 8 bases fit TRBD1. CDR1 is LNHDA, CDR2 SQIVND, per germline (reference sequence). The CDR3 length is 13 residues. V was pared by 9 bases and J by 7 bases, with 10 bases of the junction left unmatched. The CDR3 DNA reads as TGTGCCAGCCAGGGGGCGACCCGAACTGGCTACACCTTC. This codes for CASQGATRTGYTF. Looking up the rest from reference TRBV19 and TRBJ1-2 gives the full variable domain: DGGITQSPKYLFRKEGQNVTLSCEQNLNHDAMYWYRQDPGQGLRLIYYSQIVNDFQKGDIAEGYSVSREKKESFPLTVTSAQKNPTAFYLCASQGATRTGYTFGSGTRLTVV.

This rearrangement joins TRBV7-9 to TRBJ1-2; no firm D call. This CDR3 has 12 residues. Trimming removed 3 bases from V and 6 bases from J, with 8 bases in between. CDR1 is SEHNR, CDR2 FQNEAQ, per germline (reference sequence). CDR3 protein: CASSFDTDGYTF. The CDR3 DNA reads as TGTGCCAGCAGCTTCGACACGGATGGCTACACCTTC.

The chain couples TRBV24-1 to TRBJ1-2; 9 bases are shared with TRBD1. Germline V gives CDR1 KGHDR, CDR2 SFDVKD. The V gene end was trimmed by 8 bases and the J gene end by 1 base; junction bases not matched to a gene: 7. The length of the CDR3 is 15 residues. The CDR3 spells CATKAGTGSNYGYTF. The CDR3 DNA is TGTGCCACCAAAGCCGGGACAGGGAGTAACTATGGCTACACCTTC.

The chain recombines TRBV15 with TRBJ1-4; D might be TRBD1 (5 bases). Looked up from germline, CDR1 is LNHNV and CDR2 is YYDKDF (reference sequence). V was pared by 4 bases and J by 5 bases, with 11 bases between. This CDR3 contains 14 residues. DNA of the CDR3: TGTGCCACCAGCATTAGGGGAATAAATGAAAAACTGTTTTTT. Translation gives CATSIRGINEKLFF.

The chain is built from TRBV10-3 and TRBJ1-2; maybe TRBD1 (5 bases). The CDR3 totals 14 residues. The V gene lost 7 bases and the J gene lost 0 bases, with 12 bases spanning the gap. Germline CDR1 is ENHRY and CDR2 is SYGVKD. CDR3 nucleotide sequence: TGTGCCATCACCGCGGGGGGGGCTAACTATGGCTACACCTTC. Encoded protein: CAITAGGANYGYTF.

The chain uses TRBV6-5 and TRBJ1-2, with D possibly TRBD1 on 6 matching bases. Germline values: CDR1 MNHEY, CDR2 SVGAGI. This CDR3 has 14 amino acids. With 2 bases removed from V and 6 bases from J, the gap between germline ends came to 13 bases. CDR3 DNA sequence: TGTGCCAGCAGTTACGGGGGGCCATCAGATGGCTACACCTTC. Amino acids: CASSYGGPSDGYTF.

The chain uses TRBV5-1 and TRBJ1-1; no reliable D call. The V gene lost 0 bases and the J gene lost 0 bases, with 9 bases spanning the gap. This CDR3 has 15 residues. CDR1 is SGHRS, CDR2 YFSETQ, per germline. The CDR3 reads CASSLEASLNTEAFF. The DNA for the CDR3 is TGCGCCAGCAGCTTGGAGGCCAGCTTGAACACTGAAGCTTTCTTT.

This rearrangement joins TRBV2 to TRBJ1-3; possible D gene TRBD1, 6 bases. The CDR3 runs to 14 residues. Germline CDR1 and CDR2: SNHLY and FYNNEI. V lost 6 bases and J 8 bases, leaving 17 bases between the germline ends. CDR3 sequence reads: CASSRAGEGDTIYF. CDR3 DNA sequence: TGTGCCAGCAGCCGTGCAGGGGAGGGTGACACCATATATTTT.

The chain employs TRBV2 and TRBJ1-2; 10 nucleotides align to TRBD1. Germline CDR1 is SNHLY and CDR2 is FYNNEI. V was pared by 5 bases and J by 4 bases, with 10 bases of the junction left unmatched. The CDR3 contains 16 residues. The CDR3 sequence is CASSQIRQGAGYGYTF. In DNA form, the CDR3 reads TGTGCCAGCAGTCAAATTCGACAGGGGGCCGGCTATGGCTACACCTTC.

The chain employs TRBV30 and TRBJ2-2; D call uncertain. CDR3 size: 12 residues. With 3 bases removed from V and 6 bases from J, the gap between germline ends came to 8 bases. The germline V gene encodes CDR1 GTSNPN and CDR2 SVGIG (reference sequence). In nucleotides, the CDR3 is TGTGCCTGGAGCGTCCGGGCCGGGGAGCTGTTTTTT. It translates to CAWSVRAGELFF.

V and J are TRBV28 and TRBJ1-6, with D maybe TRBD1 (5 bases). CDR1 is MDHEN, CDR2 SYDVKM, per germline. V was trimmed by 6 bases and J by 10 bases, leaving 19 bases between them. CDR3 length equals 15 residues. The CDR3 is CASSSFGTPQSPLHF. The CDR3 region has the DNA TGTGCCAGCAGCTCCTTCGGGACTCCCCAATCACCCCTCCACTTT.

J is TRBJ2-3 and V is TRBV6-4, with a tentative D call TRBD1 (5 bases). CDR3 length equals 14 residues. V lost 3 bases and J lost 3, with 10 bases in between. The germline gives CDR1 MRHNA, CDR2 SNTAGT. CDR3 in amino acids: CASSDQGETDTQYF. The CDR3 DNA sequence: TGTGCCAGCAGTGATCAGGGTGAAACAGATACGCAGTATTTT.

V usage is TRBV24-1 and J usage is TRBJ1-2; D unclear. The CDR3 extends over 13 amino acids. The germline V and J ends were trimmed by 4 bases and 6 bases, with 11 bases remaining between them. Looked up from germline, CDR1 is KGHDR and CDR2 is SFDVKD. CDR3 nucleotides: TGTGCCACCAGTGAGTACGGAATAGATGGCTACACCTTC. Translation: CATSEYGIDGYTF.

This clone has only one observation. The chain carries TRBV6-2 or TRBV6-3 and TRBJ1-2; the D gene is possibly TRBD1 (6 bases). Trimming removed 0 bases from V and 0 bases from J, with 11 bases in between. This CDR3 region has 16 residues. CDR1 and CDR2 from the germline V gene are MNHEY and SVGEGT. CDR3 region: CASSYSGTRTNYGYTF. The CDR3 DNA is TGTGCCAGCAGTTACTCTGGGACACGGACTAACTATGGCTACACCTTC.

The rearrangement links TRBV5-1 to TRBJ1-2; the D gene is possibly TRBD1 (6 bases). V was shortened by 2 bases and J by 4 bases, with 12 bases between the two germline ends. Per the germline V gene, CDR1 is SGHRS and CDR2 is YFSETQ. The CDR3 runs 14 residues. In DNA, the CDR3 is TGCGCCAGCAGCTTACAGGGTAGCCTCTATGGCTACACCTTC. Amino acids: CASSLQGSLYGYTF. Complete variable domain (other parts from reference TRBV5-1 and TRBJ1-2): KAGVTQTPRYLIKTRGQQVTLSCSPISGHRSVSWYQQTPGQGLQFLFEYFSETQRNKGNFPGRFSGRQFSNSRSEMNVSTLELGDSALYLCASSLQGSLYGYTFGSGTRLTVV.

The CDR3 DNA reads TGTGCCAGCAGCCCGTATGGACCCCAAGAGACCCAGTACTTC. It translates to CASSPYGPQETQYF. The chain carries TRBV11-2 and TRBJ2-5; D is ambiguous. The V gene lost 5 bases and the J gene lost 1 base, with 11 bases spanning the gap. This CDR3 region has 14 residues. CDR1 and CDR2 (germline): SGHAT, FQNNGV. Based on the CDR3 plus reference TRBV11-2 and TRBJ2-5, the full variable domain is EAGVAQSPRYKIIEKRQSVAFWCNPISGHATLYWYQQILGQGPKLLIQFQNNGVVDDSQLPKDRFSAERLKGVDSTLKIQPAKLEDSAVYLCASSPYGPQETQYFGPGTRLLVL.

The chain is built from TRBV6-4 and TRBJ1-1, with D maybe TRBD1 (5 bases). The ends were cut back, 2 bases at V and 8 bases at J, with 15 bases in the middle. This CDR3 comprises 14 residues. Germline V gene lookup returns CDR1 MRHNA and CDR2 SNTAGT. In DNA form, the CDR3 reads TGTGCCAGCAGTGACCCCCCCCGAAACAGGGAAGCTTTCTTT. Translating gives CASSDPPRNREAFF.

The rearrangement joins TRBV5-6 to TRBJ1-2; tentative D call: TRBD1 (5 bases). The CDR3 runs 14 residues. Trimming took 3 bases from V and 2 from J, leaving 11 bases between them. Germline CDR1 is SGHDT and CDR2 is YYEEEE. For the CDR3, the DNA is TGTGCCAGCAGCTCGGGACTGAGCAACTATGGCTACACCTTC. Translated, it gives CASSSGLSNYGYTF.